This T cell receptor beta chain was sequenced during a study of blood T cells in healthy people across ages. Study-wide results and limits: Using unsorted PBMCs precluded a conclusive naive versus antigen-experienced comparison. CMV status of donors was not determined, possibly confounding expanded clonotype changes. Diversity estimates drawn from one million T cells were deemed underestimates.

Together with a sample-barcoded 5' primer, a J-beta primer mix was included in a second PCR lasting about 7 to 11 cycles. TCRdb itself ran the 5' RACE reads through MiXCR, one entry per CDR3 protein. The data hold hundreds of thousands of distinct CDR3 sequences, with about three fifths observed a single time. This CDR3 contains 15 residues. Germline lookup yields CDR1 MNHNS and CDR2 SASEGT. V was clipped by 0 bases and J by 7 bases; unmatched bases: 2. On this clonotype itself: The antigen is not known.

The specimen sequenced was blood. The TCR originated in a man aged 25 to 40 in good health. The rearrangement uses TRBV6-1 and TRBJ1-5, with 11 bases identical to TRBD1. The CDR3 region is CASSEAGTGGQPQHF. CDR3 nucleotide sequence: TGTGCCAGCAGTGAAGCGGGGACAGGGGGACAGCCCCAGCATTTT.